The 27 T cell receptor beta chains given below trace back to one sample, sequenced in a study of response to subunit inactivated influenza vaccine. In TCRdb, the RT-PCR reads were re-called with MiXCR into one record per CDR3 protein. The sample records roughly 460,000 distinct CDR3 sequences, roughly 9.7% being singletons. Source: PBMCs from blood, taken roughly 6 weeks after vaccination. These receptors all come from a man aged 45-65 years who received an inactivated influenza vaccine.

A few counts support this clonotype. The V gene is TRBV6-5, the J gene TRBJ1-1, with TRBD1 as a possible D gene (5 bases). Germline CDR1 MNHEY, CDR2 SVGAGI. The CDR3 runs 14 residues. The V end was cut by 2 bases, the J end by 2 bases, with 9 bases between. CDR3 region: CASSYLRGNTEAFF. The CDR3 nucleotides are TGTGCCAGCAGTTACCTTCGGGGCAACACTGAAGCTTTCTTT.

This clonotype came up a few times. V and J are TRBV20-1 and TRBJ2-7; 13 nucleotides agree with TRBD2. V lost 0 bases, J lost 5 bases, and 4 bases stayed unmatched. The CDR3 has 15 residues. Germline lookup yields CDR1 DFQATT and CDR2 SNEGSKA (reference sequence). The CDR3 sequence: CSARDRTSGSHEQYF. The CDR3 coding sequence is TGCAGTGCTAGAGATAGGACTAGCGGGAGCCACGAGCAGTACTTC.

In this sample, this clonotype turned up many times. This chain links TRBV7-2 with TRBJ1-2, with no clear D. The CDR3 totals 16 residues. Trimming shortened V by 5 bases and J by 2 bases, and 18 bases separated the two germline ends. CDR1 and CDR2 (germline): SGHTA, FQGNSA. Here the CDR3 reads CASSPDPWPGNYGYTF. CDR3 DNA sequence: TGTGCCAGCAGCCCCGATCCTTGGCCGGGGAACTATGGCTACACCTTC.

The chain is built from TRBV28 and TRBJ2-1; D not resolved. V lost 6 bases and J lost 6, with 12 bases in between. CDR3 length: 13 residues. Germline CDR1 is MDHEN and CDR2 is SYDVKM. Here the CDR3 reads CASSPAGPNEQFF. The CDR3 DNA is TGTGCCAGCAGCCCCGCAGGCCCCAATGAGCAGTTCTTC.

This clonotype appeared a few times. The chain joins TRBV29-1 to TRBJ2-3; 10 positions match TRBD2. Germline V gives CDR1 SQVTM, CDR2 ANQGSEA. J was trimmed by 1 base and V by 4 bases; bases with no gene match: 8. The CDR3 spans 16 residues. CDR3 bases: TGCAGCGTTGCCAGCGGGAGGGAAGGGGGCACAGATACGCAGTATTTT. As protein: CSVASGREGGTDTQYF.

V is TRBV5-1 and J is TRBJ2-7, with a weak D call TRBD1 (5 bases). This CDR3 has 14 residues. V lost 0 bases and J lost 5, with 12 bases in between. Germline lookup yields CDR1 SGHRS and CDR2 YFSETQ. The CDR3 nucleotides are TGCGCCAGCAGCTTGGCCGGCAGGGCGGACGAGCAGTACTTC. Its translation is CASSLAGRADEQYF.

This clonotype was counted a few times. The rearrangement joins TRBV25-1 to TRBJ2-7; D not resolved. The V end was cut by 9 bases, the J end by 0 bases, with 9 bases between. Germline assignment: CDR1 MGHDK and CDR2 SYGVNS. The CDR3 has 12 amino acids. CDR3 in amino acids: CASKGNSYEQYF. DNA for the CDR3: TGTGCCAGTAAAGGGAACTCCTACGAGCAGTACTTC.

The CDR3 loop reads CASSLSLGSGSIYEQYF. As DNA, the CDR3 is TGTGCCAGCAGTTTATCTCTGGGTAGCGGGAGCATCTACGAGCAGTACTTC. The chain employs TRBV28 and TRBJ2-7; 9 nucleotides agree with TRBD2. The CDR3 spans 17 residues. With V trimmed by 1 base and J by 3 bases, 10 bases remained unmatched. CDR1 is MDHEN and CDR2 is SYDVKM in the germline V gene.

This clonotype was picked up many times. This chain joins TRBV12-3 or TRBV12-4 and TRBJ1-4, with D tentatively TRBD1 (5 bases). This CDR3 comprises 15 residues. V was clipped by 4 bases and J by 1 base, with 10 bases between them. CDR3 sequence: CASSWSRGTNEKLFF. The CDR3 bases are TGTGCCAGCAGTTGGTCTAGGGGAACTAATGAAAAACTGTTTTTT.

This chain connects TRBV27 to TRBJ2-7; D is possibly TRBD1 (5 bases). CDR3 length: 18 amino acids. Trimming pared 4 bases from V and 4 bases from J, leaving 26 bases between. Germline CDR1 and CDR2: MNHEY and SMNVEV (reference sequence). CDR3 sequence: CASSSRSRQQKGLYEQYF. CDR3 nucleotides: TGTGCCAGCAGTTCGCGATCCAGACAGCAAAAAGGCTTATACGAGCAGTACTTC.

The chain combines TRBV6-6 with TRBJ1-5; D ambiguous. Germline V gene sequence: CDR1 MNHNY, CDR2 SVGAGI (reference sequence). The CDR3 consists of 13 residues. V lost 0 bases to trimming and J lost 9 bases, with 9 bases between them. CDR3 sequence (DNA): TGTGCCAGCAGTTACTCAACGGGCTGGCCCCAGCATTTT. Translating gives CASSYSTGWPQHF.

Many counts were recorded for this clonotype. This rearrangement joins TRBV27 to TRBJ2-7; TRBD1 aligns across 9 bases. Per germline, CDR1 MNHEY and CDR2 SMNVEV (reference sequence). The CDR3 consists of 14 residues. V shed 2 bases and J 4 bases; nucleotides not matched to a gene: 3. This CDR3 reads CASSLGTGNYEQYF. CDR3 in DNA: TGTGCCAGCAGTTTAGGGACAGGGAATTACGAGCAGTACTTC.

This clonotype has at least ten counts. The chain joins TRBV5-1 to TRBJ2-2, with a weak D call TRBD1 (5 bases). Trimming removed 5 bases from V and 3 bases from J, with 14 bases in between. CDR1 SGHRS and CDR2 YFSETQ come from the germline V gene. The CDR3 runs 15 residues. CDR3 residues: CASSSQGLDTGELFF. The CDR3 coding sequence is TGCGCCAGCAGTTCGCAGGGCCTCGACACCGGGGAGCTGTTTTTT. The full variable domain, with the rest looked up from reference TRBV5-1 and TRBJ2-2, is KAGVTQTPRYLIKTRGQQVTLSCSPISGHRSVSWYQQTPGQGLQFLFEYFSETQRNKGNFPGRFSGRQFSNSRSEMNVSTLELGDSALYLCASSSQGLDTGELFFGEGSRLTVL.

This clonotype was detected a few times. The CDR3 bases are TGCAGTGGAAAGGCAGGGGGCATAAACGAGCAGTACTTC. As protein: CSGKAGGINEQYF. This chain connects TRBV20-1 to TRBJ2-7; TRBD1 agrees at 8 bases. In germline, CDR1 is DFQATT, CDR2 SNEGSKA (reference sequence). J lost 5 bases, V lost 7 bases, and 10 bases had no gene match. CDR3 length: 13 amino acids.

The sample holds many counts of this clonotype. The chain uses TRBV4-3 and TRBJ2-2; perhaps TRBD2 as D (5 bases). The CDR3 is 15 residues long. CDR1 is LGHNA and CDR2 is YSLEER in the germline V gene. The V and J ends lost 3 bases and 5 bases respectively, with 13 bases between them. CDR3 residues: CASSHVLASTGELFF. Written as DNA, the CDR3 is TGCGCCAGCAGCCATGTTCTAGCTTCGACCGGGGAGCTGTTTTTT.

The V and J genes are TRBV10-3 and TRBJ2-1; 9 bases are shared with TRBD1. Germline V gene sequence: CDR1 ENHRY, CDR2 SYGVKD. The CDR3 extends over 16 amino acids. J was trimmed by 3 bases and V by 3 bases; bases with no gene match: 6. The CDR3 DNA reads as TGTGCCATCAGTGATGATCGGGACAGGGTCTACAATGAGCAGTTCTTC. Its translation: CAISDDRDRVYNEQFF.

The V and J genes are TRBV7-3 and TRBJ1-1, with D unclear. The germline V gene has CDR1 SGHTA and CDR2 FQGTGA. V was pared by 1 base and J by 2 bases, with 11 bases between. There are 15 residues in the CDR3. CDR3: CASSLNPGSNTEAFF. DNA of the CDR3: TGTGCCAGCAGCTTAAATCCGGGTTCCAACACTGAAGCTTTCTTT.

In its sample, this clonotype was seen many times. The chain employs TRBV2 and TRBJ1-1; 7 bases agree with TRBD1. CDR1 is SNHLY, CDR2 FYNNEI, per germline. The CDR3 spans 13 residues. V trimming: 8 bases; J trimming: 0 bases; junction bases outside the gene matches: 3. The CDR3 region has the DNA TGTGCCAGCGGACAGGCCATGAACACTGAAGCTTTCTTT. This gives the protein CASGQAMNTEAFF. Filled out from reference TRBV2 and TRBJ1-1, the complete variable domain reads EPEVTQTPSHQVTQMGQEVILRCVPISNHLYFYWYRQILGQKVEFLVSFYNNEISEKSEIFDDQFSVERPDGSNFTLKIRSTKLEDSAMYFCASGQAMNTEAFFGQGTRLTVV.

This clonotype showed up just a few times. This chain joins TRBV5-1 and TRBJ2-1; 8 nucleotides agree with TRBD2. CDR1 is SGHRS and CDR2 is YFSETQ in the germline V gene. Unmatched junction bases numbered 3, after V lost 1 base and J lost 3 bases. The CDR3 is 15 amino acids. The chain's CDR3 is CASSLLTSGYNEQFF. The CDR3 coding sequence is TGCGCCAGCAGCTTGCTAACTAGCGGCTACAATGAGCAGTTCTTC.

This clonotype was recorded a few times. V gene TRBV3-1 combines with J gene TRBJ2-5; TRBD2 agrees at 11 bases. V shed 2 bases and J 7 bases; nucleotides not matched to a gene: 9. This CDR3 comprises 16 residues. Germline V gene lookup returns CDR1 LGHDT and CDR2 YNNKEL (reference sequence). CDR3 sequence: CASSQRGLAGTGTQYF. The CDR3 DNA sequence: TGTGCCAGCAGCCAAAGAGGACTAGCGGGCACTGGGACCCAGTACTTC.

The chain recombines TRBV29-1 with TRBJ2-7; 8 nucleotides match TRBD1. V lost 3 bases, J lost 0 bases, and 7 bases stayed unmatched. Germline CDR1 reads SQVTM; CDR2 reads ANQGSEA. The CDR3 sequence is 15 residues long. CDR3 in DNA: TGCAGCGTTGAGATGACAGGGGATTTCTCCTACGAGCAGTACTTC. Its translation: CSVEMTGDFSYEQYF.

The V call is TRBV7-8, the J call TRBJ1-1, with D uncertain. V was trimmed by 5 bases and J by 11 bases, leaving 15 bases between them. Germline CDR1 reads SGHVS; CDR2 reads FQNEAQ. CDR3 length: 12 residues. The CDR3 bases are TGTGCCAGCAGCCCCCAGTTCGGTGGGGCTTTCTTT. Translating gives CASSPQFGGAFF.

In its sample, this clonotype was seen many times. The chain combines TRBV12-3 or TRBV12-4 with TRBJ2-7; 13 bases agree with TRBD2. Trimming took 7 bases from V and 4 from J; bases not matched to a gene: 7. This CDR3 has 15 residues. The CDR3 loop reads CASTARTSGSYEQYF. The CDR3 DNA sequence: TGTGCCAGCACCGCCAGGACTAGCGGGAGTTACGAGCAGTACTTC.

The gene calls are TRBV28 and TRBJ2-1, with TRBD2 identical over 10 bases. Trimming removed 6 bases from V and 7 bases from J; junction bases left unmatched: 15. Per the germline V gene, CDR1 is MDHEN and CDR2 is SYDVKM. The CDR3 is 17 residues long. The DNA for the CDR3 is TGTGCCAGCAGCGGGACAGCGGGGGGGCACTTAGTAAATGAGCAGTTCTTC. It encodes CASSGTAGGHLVNEQFF.

V is TRBV5-1 and J is TRBJ1-6; no definite D call. The CDR3 extends over 13 amino acids. Deletions cut 0 bases from V and 9 bases from J, with 7 bases between. The germline V gene encodes CDR1 SGHRS and CDR2 YFSETQ. DNA for the CDR3: TGCGCCAGCAGCTTGGGGTGGGGTTCACCCCTCCACTTT. The encoded protein is CASSLGWGSPLHF.

This clonotype was observed many times. The chain recombines TRBV7-9 with TRBJ2-1, with D perhaps matching TRBD1 or TRBD2 (5 bases each). Per the germline V gene, CDR1 is SEHNR and CDR2 is FQNEAQ (reference sequence). The V gene lost 7 bases and the J gene lost 0 bases, with 16 bases spanning the gap. The CDR3 covers 16 residues. The chain's CDR3 is CASIQLRGVSYNEQFF. The CDR3 region has the DNA TGTGCCAGCATCCAACTTAGAGGGGTCTCCTACAATGAGCAGTTCTTC.

On this clonotype: A read error may account for a junction end that differs from germline. V gene TRBV6-4 combines with J gene TRBJ2-5; D is unclear. Germline CDR1 is MRHNA and CDR2 is SNTAGT. The length of the CDR3 is 13 residues. As DNA, the CDR3 is TGTGCCGGCAGTACTGGGCCTCAAGAGACCCAGTACTTC. It specifies CAGSTGPQETQYF.